This entry lists 20 T cell receptor beta chains sequenced from one sample in a study of blood T cell repertoires in COVID-19. Assay: immunoSEQ multiplex PCR; the TCRdb copy retains only in-frame clones and omits some. The profile shows 35,000 to 40,000 clones, over 80% of them singletons. Sample: peripheral blood. These receptor sequences come from a human donor in a cohort sampled during active COVID-19.

The V and J genes are TRBV18 and TRBJ1-6; maybe TRBD1 (5 bases). The germline V gene has CDR1 KGHSH and CDR2 LQKENI. There are 15 residues in the CDR3. Trimming took 6 bases from V and 5 from J, leaving 14 bases between them. The CDR3 reads CASSQRGTDNSPLHF. CDR3 nucleotides: TGTGCCAGCTCCCAGCGCGGGACTGATAATTCACCCCTCCACTTT.

The V and J genes are TRBV10-1 and TRBJ2-4; TRBD2 agrees at 14 bases. The V segment lost 0 bases and the J segment 4 bases; nucleotides outside the gene matches: 2. This CDR3 is 17 amino acids long. Germline V CDR1 and CDR2: WNHNN, SYGVQD (reference sequence). CDR3 sequence: CASSESTSGGVKNIQYF. The CDR3, as DNA: TGCGCCAGCAGTGAGTCGACTAGCGGGGGGGTAAAAAACATTCAGTACTTC.

This chain links TRBV7-9 with TRBJ1-1, with a weak D call TRBD1 (5 bases). Germline V gene data show CDR1 as SEHNR and CDR2 as FQNEAQ (reference sequence). The CDR3 contains 15 residues. Trimming took off 1 base at V and 0 bases at J, with 9 bases between the two ends. CDR3 DNA: TGTGCCAGCAGCTTAGTGGGGGGATTGAACACTGAAGCTTTCTTT. It yields the protein CASSLVGGLNTEAFF. Combining the CDR3 with reference TRBV7-9 and TRBJ1-1 gives the whole variable domain DTGVSQNPRHKITKRGQNVTFRCDPISEHNRLYWYRQTLGQGPEFLTYFQNEAQLEKSRLLSDRFSAERPKGSFSTLEIQRTEQGDSAMYLCASSLVGGLNTEAFFGQGTRLTVV.

The chain carries TRBV5-1 and TRBJ1-2; 7 bases are shared with TRBD1. Germline CDR1 is SGHRS and CDR2 is YFSETQ. V gave up 0 bases and J gave up 0 bases; unmatched junction bases: 2. The CDR3 contains 15 residues. In nucleotides, the CDR3 is TGCGCCAGCAGCTTGGGACAGGGAACTAACTATGGCTACACCTTC. Translation: CASSLGQGTNYGYTF.

This sequence joins TRBV12-3 or TRBV12-4 and TRBJ1-5; D call uncertain. Trimming shortened V by 6 bases and J by 0 bases, and 3 bases separated the two germline ends. This CDR3 has 12 amino acids. CDR3 loop: CASRYSNQPQHF. CDR3 DNA: TGTGCCAGCAGGTATAGCAATCAGCCCCAGCATTTT.

The V call is TRBV5-4, the J call TRBJ2-7; D gene ambiguous. The germline gives CDR1 SGHNT, CDR2 YYREEE (reference sequence). This CDR3 region has 13 residues. Trimming removed 0 bases at V and 6 bases at J, with 10 bases between. The CDR3 DNA is TGTGCCAGCAGCTTGGACCCCTTAGTCGAGCAGTACTTC. It codes for CASSLDPLVEQYF.

This rearrangement joins TRBV5-4 to TRBJ2-1, with TRBD2 matching over 7 bases. The CDR3 runs to 15 residues. Germline CDR1 is SGHNT and CDR2 is YYREEE (reference sequence). J lost 2 bases, V lost 4 bases, and 6 bases had no gene match. DNA for the CDR3: TGTGCCAGCAGCCCTACTAGCGATGCCTACAATGAGCAGTTCTTC. Encoded protein: CASSPTSDAYNEQFF.

This clone has a handful of counts. The chain uses TRBV3-1 (or the pseudogene TRBV3-2) and TRBJ1-3; 8 bases line up with TRBD1. This CDR3 contains 16 residues. V lost 4 bases and J lost 0; bases outside the gene matches: 5. Germline CDR1 and CDR2: LGHDT and YNNKEL (reference sequence). Here the CDR3 reads CASSLRDRSSGNTIYF. The CDR3 DNA reads TGTGCCAGCAGCCTTCGGGACAGGAGCTCTGGAAACACCATATATTTT.

The chain employs TRBV5-1 and TRBJ2-5; 7 positions agree with TRBD1. CDR1 is SGHRS, CDR2 YFSETQ, per germline. The CDR3 spans 15 residues. Trimming removed 1 base from V and 2 bases from J; junction bases left unmatched: 5. Written as DNA, the CDR3 is TGCGCCAGCAGCTTGACCGGGACAGCGCAAGAGACCCAGTACTTC. Translation: CASSLTGTAQETQYF. The variable domain in full, with the rest retrieved from reference TRBV5-1 and TRBJ2-5, is KAGVTQTPRYLIKTRGQQVTLSCSPISGHRSVSWYQQTPGQGLQFLFEYFSETQRNKGNFPGRFSGRQFSNSRSEMNVSTLELGDSALYLCASSLTGTAQETQYFGPGTRLLVL.

The rearrangement links TRBV9 to TRBJ1-1, with D possibly being TRBD1 (5 bases). V was shortened by 0 bases and J by 6 bases, with 9 bases between the two germline ends. This CDR3 has 13 residues. Per the germline V gene, CDR1 is SGDLS and CDR2 is YYNGEE. The DNA for the CDR3 is TGTGCCAGCAGCGTAGGGGGGGAGTCTGAAGCTTTCTTT. This sequence encodes CASSVGGESEAFF. The full variable domain, rest sourced from reference TRBV9 and TRBJ1-1, is DSGVTQTPKHLITATGQRVTLRCSPRSGDLSVYWYQQSLDQGLQFLIQYYNGEERAKGNILERFSAQQFPDLHSELNLSSLELGDSALYFCASSVGGESEAFFGQGTRLTVV.

This clone was counted a single time. The gene calls are TRBV6-5 and TRBJ1-5, with 7 bases fitting TRBD1. J lost 6 bases, V lost 5 bases, and 4 bases had no gene match. This CDR3 is built from 13 residues. Germline-derived CDR1 and CDR2 are MNHEY and SVGAGI. Here the CDR3 reads CASSPQGTQPQHF. CDR3 nucleotide sequence: TGTGCCAGCAGTCCACAGGGGACTCAGCCCCAGCATTTT.

J is TRBJ2-1 and V is TRBV30, with 7 positions matching TRBD2. V shed 0 bases and J 5 bases; nucleotides not matched to a gene: 1. CDR1 is GTSNPN, CDR2 SVGIG, per germline (reference sequence). This CDR3 contains 13 residues. CDR3 sequence (DNA): TGTGCCTGGAGTGTAGCGGGAAACAATGAGCAGTTCTTC. It specifies CAWSVAGNNEQFF.

This clone was detected only once. The chain is built from TRBV2 and TRBJ2-5; perhaps TRBD2 as D (5 bases). This CDR3 has 15 amino acids. Germline V gene data show CDR1 as SNHLY and CDR2 as FYNNEI. The V gene lost 6 bases and the J gene lost 4 bases, with 18 bases spanning the gap. The CDR3 spells CASRDGGQAVETQYF. CDR3 coding DNA: TGTGCCAGCAGGGACGGCGGGCAGGCGGTAGAGACCCAGTACTTC.

This clone was seen a few times. V is TRBV15 and J is TRBJ2-7, with 8 bases fitting TRBD1. The junction had 11 bases not matched to a gene; V was cut back by 3 bases and J by 4 bases. Germline loops: CDR1 LNHNV, CDR2 YYDKDF (reference sequence). The CDR3 has 16 residues. The CDR3 DNA is TGTGCCACCAGCAGGGGGCAGGGGGCCGTGAAATACGAGCAGTACTTC. Residues: CATSRGQGAVKYEQYF.

This clone appeared once. The chain recombines TRBV4-3 with TRBJ2-1; D uncertain. This CDR3 spans 14 amino acids. CDR1 and CDR2 from the germline V gene are LGHNA and YSLEER. Trimming took 3 bases from V and 5 from J, leaving 11 bases between them. Written as DNA, the CDR3 is TGCGCCAGCAGCCAGATACAAAGAAACAATGAGCAGTTCTTC. Translating it yields CASSQIQRNNEQFF.

This rearrangement joins TRBV5-1 to TRBJ2-7; a possible D gene is TRBD1 (6 bases). Trimming left V 2 bases short and J 6 bases short, with 15 bases between. Germline CDR1 and CDR2: SGHRS and YFSETQ. There are 14 residues in the CDR3. The CDR3 bases are TGCGCCAGCAGCTTCACAGGGACGGCCCGCGAGCAGTACTTC. Encoded protein: CASSFTGTAREQYF. Supplemented by reference TRBV5-1 and TRBJ2-7, the full variable domain reads KAGVTQTPRYLIKTRGQQVTLSCSPISGHRSVSWYQQTPGQGLQFLFEYFSETQRNKGNFPGRFSGRQFSNSRSEMNVSTLELGDSALYLCASSFTGTAREQYFGPGTRLTVT.

The chain employs TRBV2 and TRBJ2-7; D remains unclear. CDR3 length equals 11 residues. V shed 10 bases and J shed 2 bases, with 9 bases lying between them. From germline, CDR1 is SNHLY and CDR2 FYNNEI. Here the CDR3 reads CATWATYEQYF. CDR3 sequence (DNA): TGTGCCACTTGGGCGACCTACGAGCAGTACTTC.

The chain recombines TRBV29-1 with TRBJ2-7, with a weak D call TRBD1 (6 bases). Germline lookup yields CDR1 SQVTM and CDR2 ANQGSEA. The CDR3 runs 16 residues. The V and J ends lost 0 bases and 0 bases respectively, with 15 bases between them. CDR3 residues: CSVEDVRPDSSYEQYF. CDR3 bases: TGCAGCGTTGAAGATGTTAGGCCGGACAGCTCCTACGAGCAGTACTTC.

This chain uses TRBV6-6 with TRBJ2-5; the match to TRBD2 covers 11 bases. CDR1 and CDR2 (germline): MNHNY, SVGAGI (reference sequence). Trimming removed 8 bases from V and 1 base from J; junction bases left unmatched: 6. CDR3 length: 15 residues. The CDR3 region has the DNA TGTGCCAGCGTAGCGGGGGGGAACCCCCAAGAGACCCAGTACTTC. Protein: CASVAGGNPQETQYF.

The chain combines TRBV7-6 with TRBJ2-7; D not certain. The germline V and J ends were trimmed by 0 bases and 3 bases, with 6 bases remaining between them. The CDR3 totals 13 residues. In germline, CDR1 is SGHVS, CDR2 FNYEAQ. The CDR3 spells CASSLAEYYEQYF. In DNA, the CDR3 is TGTGCCAGCAGCTTAGCGGAGTACTACGAGCAGTACTTC. The full variable domain, completed using reference TRBV7-6 and TRBJ2-7, is GAGVSQSPRYKVTKRGQDVALRCDPISGHVSLYWYRQALGQGPEFLTYFNYEAQQDKSGLPNDRFSAERPEGSISTLTIQRTEQRDSAMYRCASSLAEYYEQYFGPGTRLTVT.